A selection of T cell receptor beta chains follows, all from one sample in a study of tumor-infiltrating lymphocytes in localized non-small cell lung cancer. Data came from immunoSEQ multiplex PCR; TCRdb stores just in-frame clones and leaves some out. The repertoire holds 9,500 to 15,000 clones, with 65% to 85% as singletons. Material for sequencing was lung tumor tissue. These receptors all stem from a human donor with non-small cell lung cancer. The CDR3 runs from the conserved cysteine through the conserved F or W. The D gene is left open where the match is weak. Only some rows state a clone size, as once, few, many or a class for expanded clones.

V	D	size	J	DNA	CDR3
TRBV5-6	-	-	TRBJ1-4	TGTGCCAGCAGCCTGCAGGGTAGGATTCAGTGGGCTAATGAAAAACTGTTTTTT	CASSLQGRIQWANEKLFF
TRBV5-1	-	few	TRBJ1-1	TGCGCCAGCAGCTTGGATTGGGTAGGCGGGACTGAAGCTTTCTTT	CASSLDWVGGTEAFF
TRBV14	-	-	TRBJ2-5	TGTGCCAGCAGCCAAGTTACGGGGGCCGGTGAGACCCAGTACTTC	CASSQVTGAGETQYF
TRBV2	-	-	TRBJ1-5	TGTGCCAGCAGTGCTCCGGGACAAGACAATCAGCCCCAGCATTTT	CASSAPGQDNQPQHF
TRBV16	-	-	TRBJ2-7	TGTGCCAGCAGCCAATTTCCCAGCTCCTACGAGCAGTACTTC	CASSQFPSSYEQYF
TRBV7-9	-	-	TRBJ1-2	TGTGCCAGCAGCTTAGCGGGCAACAGGGACTATGGCTACACCTTC	CASSLAGNRDYGYTF
TRBV11-2	-	-	TRBJ2-3	TGTGCCAGCAGCTTATCCGTCTTGCGCACAGATACGCAGTATTTT	CASSLSVLRTDTQYF
TRBV5-4	-	-	TRBJ1-2	TGTGCCAGCGGTACAGACGGTAACTATGGCTACACCTTC	CASGTDGNYGYTF
TRBV30	-	-	TRBJ2-1	TGTGCCTGGAGTGCGTCGACTGGCTACAATGAGCAGTTCTTC	CAWSASTGYNEQFF
TRBV28	-	-	TRBJ2-4	TGTGCCAGCAAGGTCGGATCACTCGAGGAAAACATTCAGTACTTC	CASKVGSLEENIQYF
TRBV2	TRBD1	-	TRBJ2-5	TGTGCCAGCAGTGAAGTCGGGACAGGGGGCGAGACCCAGTACTTC	CASSEVGTGGETQYF
TRBV7-8	-	-	TRBJ1-3	TGTGCCAGCAGCCTAGCAGGGGAAAGAAACACCATATATTTT	CASSLAGERNTIYF
TRBV5-4	-	-	TRBJ2-7	TGTGCCAGCAGCTTGAAAGGGGCCTCCTACGAGCAGTACTTC	CASSLKGASYEQYF
TRBV30	TRBD1	-	TRBJ2-1	TGTGCCTGGAGTGTACGGACAGGGTACAATGAGCAGTTCTTC	CAWSVRTGYNEQFF
TRBV7-8	TRBD1	few	TRBJ2-5	TGTGCCAGCAGCTTATGGATACAGGGGGCAGGAGAGACCCAGTACTTC	CASSLWIQGAGETQYF
TRBV9	TRBD2	-	TRBJ2-5	TGTGCCAGCAGCGTAGTGGCTAGCGGGGGGCAACACCAAGAGACCCAGTACTTC	CASSVVASGGQHQETQYF
TRBV14	-	few	TRBJ1-1	TGTGCCAGCAGCTTCGGGGCAAACACTGAAGCTTTCTTT	CASSFGANTEAFF
TRBV5-4	TRBD1	-	TRBJ1-3	TGTGCCAGCAGCTTCGGGACAGGGGCTGGAAACACCATATATTTT	CASSFGTGAGNTIYF
TRBV6-1	-	few	TRBJ1-1	TGTGCCAGTGCACAGGGTTTTACTGAAGCTTTCTTT	CASAQGFTEAFF
TRBV6-6	-	-	TRBJ2-5	TGTGCCAGCAGCCGGATCGGAGACTTAGGGACCCAGTACTTC	CASSRIGDLGTQYF
TRBV6-1	-	-	TRBJ1-2	TGTGCCAGCAGTGAGGTCGGGAGCCCATCTATCTATGGCTACACCTTC	CASSEVGSPSIYGYTF
TRBV27	TRBD1	-	TRBJ2-7	TGTGCCAGCAGTTTAAAGGGGGCAACATACGAGCAGTACTTC	CASSLKGATYEQYF
TRBV5-4	TRBD2	medium-sized	TRBJ2-7	TGTGCCAGCAGCGAGACTAGCGGGGGACCTTCCTACGAGCAGTACTTC	CASSETSGGPSYEQYF
TRBV4-1	-	-	TRBJ2-5	TGCGCCAGCAGCCAGGCCCCCCCGCCGGAAGTACAGGAGACCCAGTACTTC	CASSQAPPPEVQETQYF
TRBV9	-	-	TRBJ1-3	TGTGCCAGCAGCGTGACAGTGGCTGGAAACACCATATATTTT	CASSVTVAGNTIYF
TRBV4-3	-	-	TRBJ1-2	TGCGCCAGCAGCCAAGATTTGGGGGAAGGATTTGGCTACACCTTC	CASSQDLGEGFGYTF
TRBV19	TRBD1	-	TRBJ2-7	TGTGCCAGTAGTAGGACGGGACAGGGGGAGAAAGAGCAGTACTTC	CASSRTGQGEKEQYF
TRBV21-1	-	once	TRBJ2-6	TGTGCCAGCGAGGGCGGCATACTATCTGGGGCCAACGTCCTGACTTTC	CASEGGILSGANVLTF
TRBV4-2	TRBD1	few	TRBJ1-2	TGTGCCAGCAGCTCATTACAGGGGGCTTGGGGCTACACCTTC	CASSSLQGAWGYTF
TRBV5-1	-	-	TRBJ2-5	TGCGCCAGCAAGTTCCAGGGTCAAGAGACCCAGTACTTC	CASKFQGQETQYF
TRBV7-9	TRBD2	-	TRBJ2-7	TGTTTGGTGGCGGGGGGCTACGAGCAGTACTTC	CLVAGGYEQYF
TRBV20-1	-	-	TRBJ1-3	TGCAGTGCCTGGGGAGGAAACACCATATATTTT	CSAWGGNTIYF
TRBV6-6	TRBD1	few	TRBJ2-7	TGTGCCAGCAGAAACAGGGGTTACGAGCAGTACTTC	CASRNRGYEQYF
TRBV5-1	-	once	TRBJ2-2	TGCGCCAGCAGCTTTGCCGGGGAGCTGTTTTTT	CASSFAGELFF
TRBV7-7	TRBD1	-	TRBJ2-7	TGTGCCAGCAGCCCTACGGACAGGGACTACGAGCAGTACTTC	CASSPTDRDYEQYF
TRBV11-3	TRBD1	-	TRBJ1-1	TGTGCCAGCAGCCGACGACAGGGGGCGAACACTGAAGCTTTCTTT	CASSRRQGANTEAFF
TRBV7-7	-	-	TRBJ2-5	TGTGCCAGCAGCTTACAGGGAGTCGCACAAGAGACCCAGTACTTC	CASSLQGVAQETQYF
TRBV25-1	-	-	TRBJ1-6	TGTGCCAGCAGTGCTACAGGGAGGGATTCACCCCTCCACTTT	CASSATGRDSPLHF
TRBV4-2	TRBD2	-	TRBJ2-3	TGTGCCAGCAGCTCCCGGGGTAGCGGGGACGAGGCAGATACGCAGTATTTT	CASSSRGSGDEADTQYF
TRBV27	TRBD1	-	TRBJ1-1	TGTGCCAGCAGCTTGCAGGGGGCGCTCGGCACTGAAGCTTTCTTT	CASSLQGALGTEAFF
TRBV25-1	TRBD1	-	TRBJ1-5	TGTGCCAGCAGTGAAATTGGCTGGGGACAGGCCCAGCATTTT	CASSEIGWGQAQHF
TRBV30	-	few	TRBJ1-6	TGTGCCTGGAGATGGGAGGAAAATTCACCCCTCCACTTT	CAWRWEENSPLHF
TRBV2	TRBD2	few	TRBJ2-7	TGTGCCAGCAGTGAAGCGCCTAGCGGGGGGTCCTGGCAGTACTTC	CASSEAPSGGSWQYF
TRBV10-3	TRBD2	few	TRBJ2-1	TGTGCCATCATGCTAGCGGGGGGCAACTCCTACAATGAGCAGTTCTTC	CAIMLAGGNSYNEQFF
TRBV28	TRBD1	-	TRBJ2-5	TGTGCCAGCAGTGTGGGGACAGATATCCAAGAGACCCAGTACTTC	CASSVGTDIQETQYF
TRBV27	-	few	TRBJ1-6	TGTGCCAGCAGTCCTCTCACGGGCCCCCTCCACTTT	CASSPLTGPLHF
TRBV6-1	-	-	TRBJ2-2	TGTGCCAGCAGTGTGGGTCCGGGGACCACCTCCGGGGAGCTGTTTTTT	CASSVGPGTTSGELFF
TRBV2	-	-	TRBJ2-3	TGTGCCACCCGTACCCAAAAAGATACGCAGTATTTT	CATRTQKDTQYF
TRBV12-5	TRBD1	once	TRBJ1-6	TGTGCTAGTGGCCAGGGACAGGGCTCCTATAATTCACCCCTCCACTTT	CASGQGQGSYNSPLHF
TRBV14	-	once	TRBJ1-2	TGTGCCAGCAGCCAGGAGCTAAGCTATGGCTACACCTTC	CASSQELSYGYTF
TRBV25-1	TRBD1	-	TRBJ1-2	TGTGCCAGCAGCGCAACCCTTGCGGGACAGACCTATGGCTACACCTTC	CASSATLAGQTYGYTF
TRBV4-2	-	-	TRBJ1-6	TGTGCCAGCAGCCAAGCCGAGGGGGTGCAATCACCCCTCCACTTT	CASSQAEGVQSPLHF
TRBV5-6	-	-	TRBJ1-4	TGTGCCAGCAGCTTAAAACGGGATAATGAAAAACTGTTTTTT	CASSLKRDNEKLFF
TRBV27	-	few	TRBJ1-2	TGTGCCAGCAGTAGCCTGGTACAGGGATCTGGCTACACCTTC	CASSSLVQGSGYTF
TRBV19	TRBD2	once	TRBJ2-7	TGTGCCAGTAGTATGGGGCTAGCGGCCGCCGAGCAGTACTTC	CASSMGLAAAEQYF
TRBV5-8	TRBD2	few	TRBJ2-5	TGTGCCAGCAGCCCCGGTAAAGCGGGGGCCAGTCAAGAGACCCAGTACTTC	CASSPGKAGASQETQYF
TRBV10-3	-	few	TRBJ1-5	TGTGCCATCAGTGAGTACTTAGGAGGAATAAGCAATCAGCCCCAGCATTTT	CAISEYLGGISNQPQHF
TRBV16	-	once	TRBJ1-1	TGTGCCAGCAGCCAATCTCAGTACCTAAACACTGAAGCTTTCTTT	CASSQSQYLNTEAFF